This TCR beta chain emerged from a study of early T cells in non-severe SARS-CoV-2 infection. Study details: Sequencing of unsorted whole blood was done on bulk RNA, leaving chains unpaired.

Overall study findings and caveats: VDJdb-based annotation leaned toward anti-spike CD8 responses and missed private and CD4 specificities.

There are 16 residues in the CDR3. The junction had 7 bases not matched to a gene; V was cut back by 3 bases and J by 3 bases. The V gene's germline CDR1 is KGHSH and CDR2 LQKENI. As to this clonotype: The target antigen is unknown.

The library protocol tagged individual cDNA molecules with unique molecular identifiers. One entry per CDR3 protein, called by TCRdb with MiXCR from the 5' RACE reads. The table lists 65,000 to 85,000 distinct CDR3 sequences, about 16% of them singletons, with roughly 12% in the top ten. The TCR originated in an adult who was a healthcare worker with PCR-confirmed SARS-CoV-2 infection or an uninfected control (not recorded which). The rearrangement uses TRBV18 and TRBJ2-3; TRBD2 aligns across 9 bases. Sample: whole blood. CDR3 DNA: TGTGCCAGCTCACCGACGACTAGCGGAGCAACAGATACGCAGTATTTT. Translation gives CASSPTTSGATDTQYF.